This T cell receptor beta chain was identified during a study of blood T cell repertoires in COVID-19. This clone has a single count. Assay: immunoSEQ multiplex PCR; the TCRdb copy retains only in-frame clones and omits some. Here the sample spans 400,000 or so clones, 80% to 90% being singletons. V shed 1 base and J shed 4 bases, with 11 bases lying between them. The CDR3 loop spans 15 amino acids. Per germline, CDR1 SNHLY and CDR2 FYNNEI. Sample: PBMCs or T cells enriched from blood (not recorded which). The genes are TRBV2 and TRBJ1-5; no definite D call. The TCR sequence derives from a man aged 25 to 40 who had recovered from COVID-19. The CDR3 bases are TGTGCCAGCAGTGAAGGAGGGCTAGGGAATCAGCCCCAGCATTTT. Translated, it gives CASSEGGLGNQPQHF.